This TCR beta chain was recorded in a study of blood T cells in healthy people across ages. Study observations and caveats: Estimates of total diversity, which came from one million sequenced T cells, were considered to be underestimates. Donor CMV infection status was unknown, possibly confounding age-related changes in expanded clonotypes. Among T cells, TCR beta diversity per million cells dropped roughly linearly as age rose.

It was with a sample-barcoded 5' primer and a J-beta primer mix that a second PCR of roughly 7 to 12 cycles was run. MiXCR was run by TCRdb on the 5' RACE reads, yielding one entry per CDR3 protein. The data contain about 1.4 million distinct CDR3 sequences, around 59% of them singletons. Notes on this clonotype: The antigen is not known.

Trimming pared 0 bases from V and 3 bases from J, leaving 14 bases between. The CDR3 sequence is 16 residues long. From germline, CDR1 is MGHRA and CDR2 YSYEKL. This clonotype was sampled from a young man in good health. The material sequenced was blood. The chain is built from TRBV4-1 and TRBJ1-2; perhaps TRBD1 as D (6 bases). The DNA for the CDR3 is TGCGCCAGCAGCCAAGAACCCGGGGGCCGGGACTATGGCTACACCTTC. It is translated as CASSQEPGGRDYGYTF.